This T cell receptor beta chain was found in a study of cytotoxic CD8 clonotypes in ibrutinib-treated CLL. Study-level background: For this cohort, patients were 10 to 11 relapsed/refractory and some 15 treatment-naive, while 17 were IGHV unmutated. General study points: Progressing patients had sampling times that differed from those of sustained-remission patients. Clonality measured at baseline exceeded age-matched healthy donors, tracking circulating CD8+ T-cell counts. Among the clonotypes, public ones were uncommon and contracted or held stable on treatment.

Regarding this clone: Its antigen is as yet unknown.

The protocol was immunoSEQ multiplex PCR, while the TCRdb copy is restricted to in-frame clones and leaves out a portion. Here the sample spans roughly 250,000 clones, roughly 74% being singletons. CDR1 is GTSNPN and CDR2 is SVGIG in the germline V gene (reference sequence). The CDR3 has 13 amino acids. V was trimmed by 4 bases and J by 6 bases, leaving 13 bases between them. The sequence was obtained from a human donor with chronic lymphocytic leukemia. The chain recombines TRBV30 with TRBJ2-1; TRBD1 is a possible D gene (6 bases). Sequencing was performed on PBMCs, taken after 24 months of ibrutinib treatment. The CDR3: CAWIVGGGNEQFF. The CDR3, as DNA: TGTGCCTGGATAGTTGGGGGCGGCAATGAGCAGTTCTTC.